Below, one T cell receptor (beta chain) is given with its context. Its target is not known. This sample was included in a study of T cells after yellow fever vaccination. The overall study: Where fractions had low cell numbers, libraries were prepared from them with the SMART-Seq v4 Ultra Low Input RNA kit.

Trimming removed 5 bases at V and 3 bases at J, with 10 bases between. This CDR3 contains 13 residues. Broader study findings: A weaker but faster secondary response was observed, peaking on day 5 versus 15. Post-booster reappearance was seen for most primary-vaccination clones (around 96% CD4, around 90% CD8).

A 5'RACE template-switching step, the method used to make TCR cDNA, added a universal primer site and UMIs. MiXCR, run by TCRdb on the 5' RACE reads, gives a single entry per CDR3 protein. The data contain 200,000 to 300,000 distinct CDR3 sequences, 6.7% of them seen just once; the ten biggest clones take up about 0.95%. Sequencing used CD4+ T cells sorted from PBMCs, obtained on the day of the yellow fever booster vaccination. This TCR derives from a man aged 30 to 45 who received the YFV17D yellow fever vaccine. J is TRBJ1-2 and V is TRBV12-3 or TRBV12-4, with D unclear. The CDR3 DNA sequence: TGTGCCAGCAGTCCTAATTTGGACTATGGCTACACCTTC. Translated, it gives CASSPNLDYGYTF.